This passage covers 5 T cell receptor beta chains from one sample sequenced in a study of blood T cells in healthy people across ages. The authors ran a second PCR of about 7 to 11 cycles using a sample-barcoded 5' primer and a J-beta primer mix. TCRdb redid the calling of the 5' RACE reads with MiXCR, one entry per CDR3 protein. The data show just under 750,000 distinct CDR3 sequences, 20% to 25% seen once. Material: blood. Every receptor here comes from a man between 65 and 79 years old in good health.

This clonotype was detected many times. The CDR3 loop reads CSARDWSRRDEQFF. CDR3 DNA: TGCAGTGCTAGAGATTGGTCCCGCAGGGATGAGCAGTTCTTC. The rearrangement links TRBV20-1 to TRBJ2-1, with D possibly being TRBD1 (5 bases). This CDR3 has 14 amino acids. Germline loops: CDR1 DFQATT, CDR2 SNEGSKA (reference sequence). V was shortened by 0 bases and J by 8 bases, with 14 bases between the two germline ends.

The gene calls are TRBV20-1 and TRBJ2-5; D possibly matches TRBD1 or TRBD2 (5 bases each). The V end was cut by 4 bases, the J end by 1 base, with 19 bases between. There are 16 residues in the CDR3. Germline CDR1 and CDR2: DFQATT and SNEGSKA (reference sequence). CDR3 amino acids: CSATDLRDGRQETQYF. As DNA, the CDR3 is TGCAGTGCTACGGATTTACGGGACGGCCGCCAAGAGACCCAGTACTTC.

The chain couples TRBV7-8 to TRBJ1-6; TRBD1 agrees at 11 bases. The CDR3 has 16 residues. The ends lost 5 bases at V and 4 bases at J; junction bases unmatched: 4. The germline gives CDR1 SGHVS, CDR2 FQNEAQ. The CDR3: CASSLGQGAYNSPLHF. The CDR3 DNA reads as TGTGCCAGCAGCCTTGGACAGGGGGCGTATAATTCACCCCTCCACTTT.

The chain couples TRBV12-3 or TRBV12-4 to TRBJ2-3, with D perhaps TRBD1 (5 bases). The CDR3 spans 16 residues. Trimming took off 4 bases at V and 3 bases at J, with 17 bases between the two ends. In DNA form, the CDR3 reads TGTGCCAGCAGTTCAACTGGGCTAAAGGGGACAGATACGCAGTATTTT. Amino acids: CASSSTGLKGTDTQYF.

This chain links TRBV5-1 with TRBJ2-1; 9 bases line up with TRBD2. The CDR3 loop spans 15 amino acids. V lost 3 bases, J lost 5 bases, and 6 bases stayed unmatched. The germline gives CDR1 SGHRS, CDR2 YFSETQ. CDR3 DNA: TGCGCCAGCAGCTCCAATAGCGGGGGAGACAATGAGCAGTTCTTC. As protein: CASSSNSGGDNEQFF. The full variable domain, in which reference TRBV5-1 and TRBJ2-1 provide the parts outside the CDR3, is KAGVTQTPRYLIKTRGQQVTLSCSPISGHRSVSWYQQTPGQGLQFLFEYFSETQRNKGNFPGRFSGRQFSNSRSEMNVSTLELGDSALYLCASSSNSGGDNEQFFGPGTRLTVL.